The TCR beta chain under discussion was sequenced for a study of cytomegalovirus exposure and HLA in healthy donors. The repertoire was sequenced with immunoSEQ multiplex PCR; TCRdb's copy has only in-frame clones and lacks some. The repertoire holds about 260,000 clones, with about 92% as singletons. The CDR3 spans 15 residues. With V trimmed by 9 bases and J by 4 bases, 14 bases remained unmatched. Germline V gene lookup returns CDR1 LNHDA and CDR2 SQIVND (reference sequence). The TCR was taken from a woman aged 25 to 39 in good health and CMV-seronegative. J is TRBJ1-2 and V is TRBV19; 7 bases align to TRBD1. The sample was PBMCs. The CDR3 bases are TGTGCCAGCTCCCGGGACAGTAGCCCTACCTATGGCTACACCTTC. It is translated as CASSRDSSPTYGYTF. Together with reference TRBV19 and TRBJ1-2, the CDR3 gives the full variable domain: DGGITQSPKYLFRKEGQNVTLSCEQNLNHDAMYWYRQDPGQGLRLIYYSQIVNDFQKGDIAEGYSVSREKKESFPLTVTSAQKNPTAFYLCASSRDSSPTYGYTFGSGTRLTVV.